The 5 T cell receptor beta chains below come from one sample, sequenced in a study of identical twins. TCRdb ran MiXCR on the 5' RACE reads and lists one entry per CDR3 protein. Of under 900,000 distinct CDR3 sequences in the sample, about 20% are singletons; the top ten hold 10% to 15%. This sample was shared with a second study, whose subject was T cells expressing NK-cell markers.

What was sequenced was PBMCs. Every receptor here comes from a woman aged 18-29 years in good health.

The chain is built from TRBV13 and TRBJ2-1; D not certain. This CDR3 spans 15 amino acids. Trimming took 1 base from V and 6 from J, leaving 13 bases between them. Germline V gene sequence: CDR1 PRHDT, CDR2 FYEKMQ (reference sequence). This CDR3 reads CASSLVAPASNEQFF. In DNA, the CDR3 is TGTGCCAGCAGCTTAGTAGCTCCGGCTAGCAATGAGCAGTTCTTC. The full variable domain, with the rest looked up from reference TRBV13 and TRBJ2-1, is AAGVIQSPRHLIKEKRETATLKCYPIPRHDTVYWYQQGPGQDPQFLISFYEKMQSDKGSIPDRFSAQQFSDYHSELNMSSLELGDSALYFCASSLVAPASNEQFFGPGTRLTVL.

This clonotype came up a few times. The rearrangement joins TRBV29-1 to TRBJ2-3, with D uncertain. The CDR3 extends over 15 amino acids. The germline V gene has CDR1 SQVTM and CDR2 ANQGSEA. V was clipped by 3 bases and J by 3 bases, with 16 bases between them. Here the CDR3 reads CSVDGSSVLTDTQYF. The CDR3 DNA sequence: TGCAGCGTTGACGGCTCAAGCGTGTTGACAGATACGCAGTATTTT.

This clonotype was recorded many times. The CDR3 is CASGDRYEQYF. In DNA form, the CDR3 reads TGTGCCAGCGGTGACAGATACGAGCAGTACTTC. This chain connects TRBV12-3 or TRBV12-4 to TRBJ2-7, with TRBD1 as a possible D gene (5 bases). The CDR3 contains 11 residues. Trimming left V 8 bases short and J 4 bases short, with 9 bases between.

This sequence joins TRBV20-1 and TRBJ2-1; 8 positions match TRBD2. J gave up 2 bases and V 3 bases, and 3 bases lay outside the gene matches. CDR1 and CDR2 from the germline V gene are DFQATT and SNEGSKA (reference sequence). This CDR3 spans 14 amino acids. The CDR3 DNA is TGCAGTGCTAGGACTAGCGCAACCTACAATGAGCAGTTCTTC. It yields the protein CSARTSATYNEQFF.

The count of this clonotype is one. The chain combines TRBV27 with TRBJ2-5; D unresolved. CDR1 and CDR2 from the germline V gene are MNHEY and SMNVEV (reference sequence). The CDR3 runs to 12 residues. Trimming cost V 8 bases and J 5 bases, with 12 bases left between them. The CDR3 sequence: CASRSISETQYF. CDR3 nucleotide sequence: TGTGCCAGCCGTTCCATATCGGAGACCCAGTACTTC.